This T cell receptor (beta chain) originates from a study of blood T cell repertoires in COVID-19. Study in general: PBMCs, B-cell-depleted T cells, or T cells provided the cDNA or gDNA that made up the material.

V shed 7 bases and J shed 1 base, with 20 bases lying between them. The CDR3 length is 16 residues. Per the germline V gene, CDR1 is SGHRS and CDR2 is YFSETQ. This clone has just one count. Repertoires were generated with immunoSEQ multiplex PCR, while TCRdb's copy carries only in-frame clones and drops some. The table lists about 77,000 clones, about 91% of them singletons. This TCR was recovered from a woman aged 80 or over with acute or convalescent COVID-19. The sequencing sample was made of peripheral blood. This rearrangement joins TRBV5-1 to TRBJ2-5; weak D call: TRBD1 (5 bases). The CDR3 loop reads CASRYPDRNPQETQYF. As DNA, the CDR3 is TGCGCCAGCCGATACCCAGACAGAAACCCCCAAGAGACCCAGTACTTC.